The rows below give T cell receptor beta chains drawn from one sample of a study of blood T cell repertoires in COVID-19. The method was immunoSEQ multiplex PCR; TCRdb's version includes in-frame clones alone and lacks a portion of them. Among more than 250,000 clones listed, about 92% were seen once. Sample: PBMCs or T cells enriched from blood (not recorded which). These receptors all come from a woman in her thirties who had recovered from COVID-19. Each CDR3 is given with its conserved first and last residue. D genes are given only for firm matches. Some rows have no size entry. The others give once, few or many, or a class for an expanded clone.

TRBV7-6	TRBD1	.	TRBJ1-1	TGTGCCAGCAGCCCTAACAGGGGGCTGGGAACTGAAGCTTTCTTT	CASSPNRGLGTEAFF
TRBV18	.	.	TRBJ1-5	TGTGCCAGCTCGGCGGACAGAAATCAGCCCCAGCATTTT	CASSADRNQPQHF
TRBV6-5	.	.	TRBJ2-2	TGTGCCAGCAGTTACTCCAGCACCGGGGAGCTGTTTTTT	CASSYSSTGELFF
TRBV28	.	.	TRBJ1-1	TGTGCCAGCAGTTTGGGGGGGCTCGGCACTGAAGCTTTCTTT	CASSLGGLGTEAFF
TRBV18	TRBD1	.	TRBJ1-1	TGTGCCAGCTCACGGATGGGACAGGGGAACACTGAAGCTTTCTTT	CASSRMGQGNTEAFF
TRBV2	.	.	TRBJ2-2	TGTGCCAGCACCAGGGATGCCACCGGGGAGCTGTTTTTT	CASTRDATGELFF
TRBV18	TRBD1	.	TRBJ1-5	TGTGCCAGCTCACCGGCAGGGGGCGAGCCCCAGCATTTT	CASSPAGGEPQHF
TRBV3-1/TRBV3-2	.	.	TRBJ1-4	TGTGCCAGCAGCCAAGATGCCAGGAAGGAAGCAACTAATGAAAAACTGTTTTTT	CASSQDARKEATNEKLFF
TRBV13	TRBD2	.	TRBJ2-2	TGTGCCAGCAGCCCTATGGACGGTAGGACAGCGGGAGGGTCTGCCGGGGAGCTGTTTTTT	CASSPMDGRTAGGSAGELFF
TRBV2	.	few	TRBJ2-4	TGTGCCAGCAGTGCCCCGGAGTCGGCCAAAAACATTCAGTACTTC	CASSAPESAKNIQYF
TRBV15	.	.	TRBJ2-2	TGTGCCACCAGCAGAGATACAGGAGACACCGGGGAGCTGTTTTTT	CATSRDTGDTGELFF
TRBV7-2	.	.	TRBJ1-2	TGTGCCAGCAGCTTAGTACAGGGCGGGGGCTATGGCTACACCTTC	CASSLVQGGGYGYTF
TRBV12-3/TRBV12-4	.	.	TRBJ2-7	TGTGCCAGCCGAGCTGCTTACGAGCAGTACTTC	CASRAAYEQYF
TRBV7-9	TRBD1	.	TRBJ1-1	TGTGCCAGCAGTTTAGGACATCCGGGACAGGGAGTGAGTGAAGCTTTCTTT	CASSLGHPGQGVSEAFF
TRBV5-4	.	.	TRBJ2-6	TGTGCCAGCAACTCGGGCAGGGCTGGGGCCAACGTCCTGACTTTC	CASNSGRAGANVLTF
TRBV28	TRBD1	.	TRBJ1-1	TGTGCCAGCAGGACAGGGGGCCTGGAAGCTTTCTTT	CASRTGGLEAFF
TRBV4-1	TRBD1	.	TRBJ1-1	TGCGCCAGCAGCCAAGCACATCCGGGACAGGGGGCTTGGGACACTGAAGCTTTCTTT	CASSQAHPGQGAWDTEAFF
TRBV7-7	TRBD2	.	TRBJ2-2	TGTGCTAGCAGCTTAGTTAGCGGGACCGGGGAGCTGTTTTTT	CASSLVSGTGELFF
TRBV21-1	.	.	TRBJ2-7	TGTGCCAGCAGCAAGACAGGGGGCTTCAACGAGCAGTACTTC	CASSKTGGFNEQYF
TRBV6-1	.	.	TRBJ2-1	TGTGCCAGCAGTGATAGACTAGGACTATACAATGAGCAGTTCTTC	CASSDRLGLYNEQFF
TRBV3-1/TRBV3-2	TRBD1	.	TRBJ1-2	TGTGCCAGCAGCAAACGACAGGGGGCGGGGAGCTACACCTTC	CASSKRQGAGSYTF
TRBV4-2	TRBD1	.	TRBJ1-5	TGTGCCAGCAGCCAAGAATTAGGGGGCCGTCAGCCCCAGCATTTT	CASSQELGGRQPQHF
TRBV9	.	once	TRBJ1-3	TGTGCCAGCAGCGTAGGGACCTTAGGACAGTCTGGAAACACCATATATTTT	CASSVGTLGQSGNTIYF
TRBV6-5	TRBD1	few	TRBJ1-2	TGTGCCAGCAGCCCCCAAGGGACAGGAAACTATGGCTACACCTTC	CASSPQGTGNYGYTF
TRBV27	.	.	TRBJ2-7	TGTGCCAGCAGTTTGGAGACAGGAGAAGAGCAGTACTTC	CASSLETGEEQYF
TRBV6-2/TRBV6-3	TRBD2	.	TRBJ2-7	TGTGCCAGCAGTTCTCGACTAGCGGGAGTGGAGGAGCAGTACTTC	CASSSRLAGVEEQYF
TRBV15	TRBD1	once	TRBJ2-1	TGTGCCACCAGCAGGGGACAGGGGGTTTACAATGAGCAGTTCTTC	CATSRGQGVYNEQFF
TRBV5-4	.	.	TRBJ1-2	TGTGCCAGCAGCTATGGGAGAGGGCCCGGTGGCTATGGCTACACCTTC	CASSYGRGPGGYGYTF
TRBV18	.	.	TRBJ2-3	TGTGCCAGCTCGGAGCCCAGCACAGATACGCAGTATTTT	CASSEPSTDTQYF
TRBV19	.	.	TRBJ2-1	TGTGCCAGTAGTATAGGAGGCTCCTACAATGAGCAGTTCTTC	CASSIGGSYNEQFF
TRBV18	.	.	TRBJ1-3	TGTGCCAGCTCACCACCCCGGGACAAACCTGGAAACACCATATATTTT	CASSPPRDKPGNTIYF
TRBV4-2	TRBD1	.	TRBJ1-2	TGTGCCAGCAGTGAGACAGGGACCTATGGCTACACCTTC	CASSETGTYGYTF
TRBV12-3/TRBV12-4	.	.	TRBJ1-2	TGTGCCAGCAGTTCGGGTCCCTATGGCTACACCTTC	CASSSGPYGYTF
TRBV15	.	.	TRBJ2-1	TGTGCCACCAGCAGAGACGGTCTCGGGGAGCAGTTCTTC	CATSRDGLGEQFF
TRBV18	.	.	TRBJ2-5	TGTGCCAGCTCACCTTGGACTGATCAAGAGACCCAGTACTTC	CASSPWTDQETQYF
TRBV28	TRBD2	.	TRBJ2-5	TGTGCCAGCAGGAGCGGGAGCTTCCAAGAGACCCAGTACTTC	CASRSGSFQETQYF